These 20 T cell receptor beta chains originate from one sample sequenced in a study of human T cells and chemical hapten exposure. Time point reported: patch test 1, 2 weeks after DPC sensitization. Treatment noted: therapeutic diphenylcyclopropenone sensitization with weekly scalp DPC. TCRdb ran MiXCR on the RACE reads and lists one entry per CDR3 protein. The sample holds roughly 360,000 distinct CDR3 sequences; about 4.8% are singletons and the top ten take approximately 2.5%. The sample here was whole blood, taken in connection with sensitization to the hapten diphenylcyclopropenone (DPC). All receptors come from a woman aged 50 to 60 with alopecia areata. Some clones in this sample may be carry-over from other donors' samples.

This chain links TRBV6-2 or TRBV6-3 with TRBJ1-1; TRBD1 aligns across 7 bases. Germline CDR1 and CDR2: MNHEY and SVGEGT. The CDR3 runs 15 residues. Germline trimming cut 4 bases from V and 5 bases from J; bases unmatched to any gene: 10. In DNA, the CDR3 is TGTGCCAGCAGTTTAAGCCCAAGGGGGCGAACTGAAGCTTTCTTT. It codes for CASSLSPRGRTEAFF.

This clonotype occurred a few times. The chain combines TRBV6-2 or TRBV6-3 with TRBJ2-2; possibly TRBD1 or TRBD2 for D (5 bases each). The CDR3 has 11 amino acids. V lost 8 bases and J 15 bases, leaving 16 bases between the germline ends. Per germline, CDR1 MNHEY and CDR2 SVGEGT. This CDR3 reads CASHTGTGVFF. The CDR3 nucleotides read TGTGCCAGCCACACTGGGACCGGGGTGTTTTTT.

The sample holds many counts of this clonotype. The genes are TRBV6-5 and TRBJ2-3; 7 bases are shared with TRBD2. Germline assignment: CDR1 MNHEY and CDR2 SVGAGI. The V and J ends lost 4 bases and 4 bases, in that order; junction bases with no gene match: 5. The CDR3 runs 14 residues. The CDR3 reads CASSLWGGADTQYF. For the CDR3, the DNA is TGTGCCAGCAGTTTATGGGGGGGGGCAGATACGCAGTATTTT.

The CDR3 here is CASSSESGTEETQYF. CDR3 coding DNA: TGTGCCAGCAGCTCCGAATCCGGGACGGAAGAGACCCAGTACTTC. This chain uses TRBV13 with TRBJ2-5; D tentatively fits TRBD1 or TRBD2 (5 bases each). Germline V CDR1 and CDR2: PRHDT, FYEKMQ (reference sequence). V shed 4 bases and J shed 3 bases, with 15 bases lying between them. The CDR3 is 15 amino acids.

The chain combines TRBV5-1 with TRBJ2-7; D possibly uses TRBD1 or TRBD2 (5 bases each). CDR1 is SGHRS and CDR2 is YFSETQ in the germline V gene. The CDR3 is 14 amino acids. Trimming shortened V by 2 bases and J by 3 bases, and 12 bases separated the two germline ends. The CDR3 reads CASSLAGSYYEQYF. The CDR3, as DNA: TGCGCCAGCAGCTTAGCAGGGAGCTACTACGAGCAGTACTTC.

This clonotype was counted ten times or more. This chain uses TRBV14 with TRBJ1-6, with TRBD1 as a possible D gene (6 bases). The CDR3 has 14 amino acids. The V end was cut by 0 bases, the J end by 9 bases, with 9 bases between. Germline V CDR1 and CDR2: SGHDN, FVKESK. CDR3 bases: TGTGCCAGCAGCCAAGATAGGGGGGGTTCACCCCTCCACTTT. Protein sequence: CASSQDRGGSPLHF.

The chain recombines TRBV7-6 with TRBJ2-2, with 7 bases matching TRBD1. This CDR3 contains 17 residues. The V segment lost 1 base and the J segment 5 bases; nucleotides outside the gene matches: 10. The germline CDR1 and CDR2 sequences are SGHVS and FNYEAQ. In nucleotides, the CDR3 is TGTGCCAGCAGCTTAGTAGGGGGCCGCCTGTTAACCGGGGAGCTGTTTTTT. Translating it yields CASSLVGGRLLTGELFF.

At least ten counts were recorded for this clonotype. The gene calls are TRBV12-3 or TRBV12-4 and TRBJ1-1; D not certain. This CDR3 has 12 amino acids. V lost 6 bases and J 3 bases, leaving 8 bases between the germline ends. The DNA for the CDR3 is TGTGCCAGCAGCCTAGTCTACACTGAAGCTTTCTTT. This sequence encodes CASSLVYTEAFF.

The DNA of the CDR3 is TGCAGCATCTCAACCGCTCCGGGGGATACGCAGTATTTT. This sequence encodes CSISTAPGDTQYF. The J gene is TRBJ2-3, the V gene TRBV29-1, with a weak D call TRBD2 (5 bases). Trimming took 8 bases from V and 6 from J, leaving 18 bases between them. Germline V CDR1 and CDR2: SQVTM, ANQGSEA. The CDR3 totals 13 residues.

The chain has TRBV20-1 and TRBJ2-5, with D perhaps TRBD1 or TRBD2 (5 bases each). CDR3 length: 15 amino acids. CDR1 and CDR2 (germline): DFQATT, SNEGSKA (reference sequence). The ends were cut back, 0 bases at V and 5 bases at J, with 16 bases in the middle. The CDR3, as DNA: TGCAGTGCTAGAGAGGGGACCGACGATTTGGAGACCCAGTACTTC. Amino acid sequence: CSAREGTDDLETQYF.

This clonotype was counted a few times. The chain uses TRBV6-1 and TRBJ2-7; tentatively, D is TRBD1 or TRBD2 (5 bases each). This CDR3 has 15 amino acids. The V gene lost 7 bases and the J gene lost 7 bases, with 23 bases spanning the gap. The germline gives CDR1 MNHNS, CDR2 SASEGT. The CDR3 nucleotides are TGTGCCAGCACCCCCACCCGGGATGGGACGTGGGAGCAGTACTTC. This encodes CASTPTRDGTWEQYF.

The sample holds many counts of this clonotype. The chain links TRBV12-3 or TRBV12-4 to TRBJ1-2; a weak D match, TRBD1 (5 bases). CDR3 length equals 13 residues. V lost 3 bases to trimming and J lost 3 bases, with 8 bases between them. CDR3 bases: TGTGCCAGCAGTTTCCTGACAGACTATGGCTACACCTTC. It yields the protein CASSFLTDYGYTF.

In this sample, this clonotype turned up a few times. The chain joins TRBV12-3 or TRBV12-4 to TRBJ2-1; 7 bases are a match to TRBD1. The CDR3 spans 15 residues. V shed 5 bases and J 2 bases; nucleotides not matched to a gene: 6. Written as DNA, the CDR3 is TGTGCCAGCAGTAGCGACAGGGCCCCCTACAATGAGCAGTTCTTC. It is translated as CASSSDRAPYNEQFF.

V usage is TRBV29-1 and J usage is TRBJ2-7, with D tentatively TRBD2 (5 bases). This CDR3 has 13 residues. V was cut by 4 bases and J by 2 bases, with 12 bases left in between. The germline CDR1 and CDR2 sequences are SQVTM and ANQGSEA. CDR3 protein: CSVVLDSAYEQYF. In DNA, the CDR3 is TGCAGCGTTGTACTTGATAGCGCCTACGAGCAGTACTTC.

This clonotype showed up many times. The gene calls are TRBV4-1 and TRBJ1-4; TRBD1 matches at 7 bases. V shed 0 bases and J 3 bases; nucleotides not matched to a gene: 1. The CDR3 runs 15 residues. Germline CDR1 and CDR2: MGHRA and YSYEKL. The CDR3 coding sequence is TGCGCCAGCAGCCAAGAGACAGGGTCTAATGAAAAACTGTTTTTT. Its protein product is CASSQETGSNEKLFF.

The rearrangement uses TRBV25-1 and TRBJ1-4; tentatively, D is TRBD1 (6 bases). There are 14 residues in the CDR3. CDR1 MGHDK and CDR2 SYGVNS come from the germline V gene. Trimming took off 2 bases at V and 3 bases at J, with 7 bases between the two ends. CDR3 coding DNA: TGTGCCAGCAGTGAAAGGGGGGCTAATGAAAAACTGTTTTTT. This codes for CASSERGANEKLFF.

This clonotype was seen many times. The chain employs TRBV10-1 and TRBJ2-3; 7 bases are a match to TRBD2. The germline CDR1 and CDR2 sequences are WNHNN and SYGVQD (reference sequence). V was clipped by 2 bases and J by 6 bases; unmatched bases: 11. The CDR3 sequence is 16 residues long. The CDR3 is CASSEILGEGRDTQYF. The CDR3 DNA sequence: TGCGCCAGCAGTGAGATCTTGGGGGAGGGCCGCGATACGCAGTATTTT.

This clonotype was counted between two and nine times. The chain's CDR3 is CASTRGTANTYGYTF. The DNA of the CDR3 is TGTGCCAGCACCCGTGGGACAGCAAATACCTATGGCTACACCTTC. V is TRBV2 and J is TRBJ1-2; 7 bases map to TRBD1. Per the germline V gene, CDR1 is SNHLY and CDR2 is FYNNEI. With 7 bases clipped from V and 4 bases from J, the junction kept 12 bases outside the gene matches. CDR3 length equals 15 residues.

This clonotype was seen ten or more times. The chain links TRBV12-5 to TRBJ2-3; D ambiguous. V dropped 0 bases and J dropped 6 bases, with 7 bases sitting between them. The CDR3 sequence is 13 residues long. Germline V gene sequence: CDR1 LGHNT, CDR2 FRNRAP. The CDR3 loop is CASGLVNDDTQYF. DNA of the CDR3: TGTGCTAGTGGTTTGGTAAACGACGATACGCAGTATTTT.

In its sample, this clonotype was seen many times. The V and J genes are TRBV12-3 or TRBV12-4 and TRBJ1-5; maybe TRBD1 (6 bases). The CDR3 is 14 residues long. V lost 3 bases and J 3 bases, leaving 9 bases between the germline ends. In nucleotides, the CDR3 is TGTGCCAGCAGTTTTGGGGGCATCAATCAGCCCCAGCATTTT. The encoded protein is CASSFGGINQPQHF.